This entry concerns a single T cell receptor (beta chain). Its antigen is unidentified. This record belongs to a study of cytomegalovirus exposure and HLA in healthy donors. Findings of the study overall: Researchers catalogued approximately 170 TCR beta chains as cytomegalovirus-associated. CMV antigen specificity was confirmed in vitro for three CMV-associated chains. The tendency of first-cohort TCR clusters to co-occur in the approximately 120 validation repertoires was identified by a subsequent analysis.

Profiled with immunoSEQ multiplex PCR; TCRdb holds only in-frame clones, not every one. The sample yields fewer than 200,000 clones, around nine tenths seen once. The donors were part of the validation cohort of 100 to 150 subjects. That cohort was separate from the first cohort, which comprised roughly 670 subjects. Sequencing was done on a sample of PBMCs. The origin of this receptor is a young woman in good health and CMV-seropositive.

The CDR3 nucleotides are TGTGCCAGCAGCCAAGACGGGCTAGCGGACTACAATGAGCAGTTCTTC. Translated: CASSQDGLADYNEQFF. The V and J genes are TRBV4-2 and TRBJ2-1; 7 nucleotides match TRBD2. The junction had 5 bases not matched to a gene; V was cut back by 0 bases and J by 3 bases. Germline CDR1 is LGHNA and CDR2 is YNFKEQ. The CDR3 is made up of 16 amino acids.